The 31 T cell receptor beta chains below were found in one sample sequenced in a study of cytomegalovirus exposure and HLA in healthy donors. 13 Jbeta primers and 60 Vbeta primers were used for the PCR. Using immunoSEQ multiplex PCR, the repertoire was profiled, and TCRdb retains in-frame clones only, with some absent. The profile covers around 180,000 clones, with approximately 81% appearing a single time and 2% to 2.5% taken by the ten largest. The sequencing sample was made of PBMCs. These receptors originate from a male donor in good health and CMV-seronegative.

J is TRBJ1-1 and V is TRBV2, with a tentative D call TRBD1 (5 bases). CDR1 is SNHLY, CDR2 FYNNEI, per germline. The CDR3 totals 13 residues. The V end lost 10 bases, the J end lost 5 bases, and 17 bases lay between the germline ends. The CDR3 sequence: CATTGGTLTEAFF. The CDR3 region has the DNA TGTGCCACGACCGGGGGGACCCTAACTGAAGCTTTCTTT.

The chain employs TRBV7-7 and TRBJ2-7; 9 nucleotides line up with TRBD1. CDR1 and CDR2 from the germline V gene are SSHAT and FNYEAQ (reference sequence). CDR3 length: 14 residues. Losses at the gene ends were 5 bases for V and 3 bases for J; bases not matched to a gene: 5. The CDR3 sequence: CASSPGTGNYEQYF. The CDR3 nucleotides read TGTGCCAGCAGCCCCGGGACAGGGAACTACGAGCAGTACTTC. Combining the CDR3 with reference TRBV7-7 and TRBJ2-7 gives the whole variable domain GAGVSQSPRYKVTKRGQDVTLRCDPISSHATLYWYQQALGQGPEFLTYFNYEAQPDKSGLPSDRFSAERPEGSISTLTIQRTEQRDSAMYRCASSPGTGNYEQYFGPGTRLTVT.

The chain has TRBV7-2 and TRBJ1-6; possible D gene TRBD1, 6 bases. V lost 4 bases, J lost 9 bases, and 22 bases lay in between. CDR3 length: 17 amino acids. Looked up from germline, CDR1 is SGHTA and CDR2 is FQGNSA. CDR3 protein: CASSSPALGGRGSPLHF. In DNA form, the CDR3 reads TGTGCCAGCAGCTCCCCCGCTTTGGGGGGGCGCGGTTCACCCCTCCACTTT.

This clone is a singleton in its sample. The V gene is TRBV5-1, the J gene TRBJ2-5; the match to TRBD2 covers 13 bases. From germline, CDR1 is SGHRS and CDR2 YFSETQ. This CDR3 spans 16 amino acids. V gave up 3 bases and J gave up 7 bases; unmatched junction bases: 9. CDR3 residues: CASSSPGTSGKGTQYF. CDR3 in DNA: TGCGCCAGCAGCTCCCCCGGGACTAGCGGGAAGGGGACCCAGTACTTC.

The chain is built from TRBV4-1 and TRBJ2-7, with TRBD2 as a possible D gene (5 bases). Trimming removed 5 bases at V and 3 bases at J, with 5 bases between. Per germline, CDR1 MGHRA and CDR2 YSYEKL. This CDR3 region has 11 residues. CDR3 sequence (DNA): TGCGCCAGCAGCGGGAGCTACGAGCAGTACTTC. It codes for CASSGSYEQYF.

J is TRBJ1-1 and V is TRBV19, with D unresolved. The V gene's germline CDR1 is LNHDA and CDR2 SQIVND (reference sequence). Trimming cost V 3 bases and J 0 bases, with 5 bases left between them. The CDR3 consists of 13 residues. Written as DNA, the CDR3 is TGTGCCAGTAGTATTTCCATGAACACTGAAGCTTTCTTT. Its protein is CASSISMNTEAFF.

This chain's CDR3 is CASSVGQGQSPSEQYF. Written as DNA, the CDR3 is TGTGCCAGCAGCGTAGGACAGGGGCAGAGTCCAAGCGAGCAGTACTTC. The rearrangement uses TRBV9 and TRBJ2-7; 8 bases line up with TRBD1. Germline CDR1 and CDR2: SGDLS and YYNGEE. This CDR3 is built from 16 residues. V was pared by 0 bases and J by 6 bases, with 11 bases of the junction left unmatched.

The V and J genes are TRBV4-1 and TRBJ2-7, with 9 bases matching TRBD2. The CDR3 totals 18 residues. V trimming: 1 base; J trimming: 2 bases; junction bases outside the gene matches: 12. In germline, CDR1 is MGHRA, CDR2 YSYEKL. CDR3 sequence: CASSQGDRHSGSPYEQYF. CDR3 coding DNA: TGCGCCAGCAGCCAAGGAGACCGGCATAGCGGGAGCCCCTACGAGCAGTACTTC.

The V and J genes are TRBV2 and TRBJ2-1; 10 nucleotides match TRBD1. This CDR3 spans 15 amino acids. Germline lookup yields CDR1 SNHLY and CDR2 FYNNEI. V gave up 0 bases and J gave up 8 bases; unmatched junction bases: 4. CDR3 in DNA: TGTGCCAGCAGTGAAGCGAGACAGGGGGCCCATGAGCAGTTCTTC. This encodes CASSEARQGAHEQFF.

V and J are TRBV6-6 and TRBJ2-5, with D unclear. The CDR3 totals 12 residues. Germline loops: CDR1 MNHNY, CDR2 SVGAGI (reference sequence). The V end was cut by 5 bases, the J end by 4 bases, with 8 bases between. CDR3: CASSLNRETQYF. CDR3 DNA sequence: TGTGCCAGCAGTCTGAATAGAGAGACCCAGTACTTC.

V is TRBV5-1 and J is TRBJ2-2, with 8 bases lining up with TRBD2. The germline gives CDR1 SGHRS, CDR2 YFSETQ. The CDR3 has 15 residues. V lost 4 bases and J lost 5; bases outside the gene matches: 7. DNA for the CDR3: TGCGCCAGCAGCCGGCGGCGGGGGGAGACCGGGGAGCTGTTTTTT. It codes for CASSRRRGETGELFF.

The J gene is TRBJ1-2, the V gene TRBV6-5; D is undetermined. The CDR3 runs to 16 residues. Trimming shortened V by 3 bases and J by 1 base, and 15 bases separated the two germline ends. Germline loops: CDR1 MNHEY, CDR2 SVGAGI. The CDR3 DNA reads TGTGCCAGCAGTTATTCGGGCGGGAGGATTAACTATGGCTACACCTTC. This codes for CASSYSGGRINYGYTF.

This chain connects TRBV6-5 to TRBJ2-3; the match to TRBD2 covers 7 bases. Germline-derived CDR1 and CDR2 are MNHEY and SVGAGI. This CDR3 is built from 13 residues. V was pared by 7 bases and J by 6 bases, with 7 bases of the junction left unmatched. The chain's CDR3 is CASTRSGTDTQYF. CDR3 nucleotide sequence: TGTGCCAGCACCAGGAGCGGGACCGATACGCAGTATTTT.

This clone came up a few times. The CDR3 DNA sequence: TGTGCCACCCTAACGACAGGGGTGGGGGGAGGCAATGAGCAGTTCTTC. Translating it yields CATLTTGVGGGNEQFF. The chain uses TRBV25-1 and TRBJ2-1; 8 bases fit TRBD1. With V trimmed by 10 bases and J by 6 bases, 17 bases remained unmatched. CDR3 size: 16 residues. In germline, CDR1 is MGHDK, CDR2 SYGVNS.

The chain is built from TRBV7-2 and TRBJ2-5; 9 bases fit TRBD2. The CDR3 sequence is 14 residues long. V was clipped by 5 bases and J by 14 bases; unmatched bases: 15. CDR1 and CDR2 from the germline V gene are SGHTA and FQGNSA. Written as DNA, the CDR3 is TGTGCCAGCAGCACCTATGGGAGCGGGGGGCCCCCATACTTC. As protein: CASSTYGSGGPPYF.

This clone was counted a single time. The V and J genes are TRBV2 and TRBJ1-6, with 7 bases fitting TRBD1. In germline, CDR1 is SNHLY, CDR2 FYNNEI. This CDR3 contains 14 residues. V was pared by 4 bases and J by 6 bases, with 3 bases of the junction left unmatched. CDR3 residues: CASSGTGSNSPLHF. The CDR3 DNA reads as TGTGCCAGCAGTGGGACAGGCTCTAATTCACCCCTCCACTTT.

The gene calls are TRBV6-5 and TRBJ1-1; a weak D match, TRBD1 (5 bases). Germline V gene lookup returns CDR1 MNHEY and CDR2 SVGAGI. The CDR3 has 13 amino acids. V was shortened by 2 bases and J by 9 bases, with 13 bases between the two germline ends. The CDR3 reads CASSYVMEGKAFF. The CDR3 nucleotides read TGTGCCAGCAGTTACGTAATGGAGGGGAAAGCTTTCTTT.

This sequence joins TRBV6-5 and TRBJ2-5; tentatively, D is TRBD1 (6 bases). CDR1 is MNHEY and CDR2 is SVGAGI in the germline V gene. The CDR3 is made up of 14 amino acids. V dropped 6 bases and J dropped 0 bases, with 11 bases sitting between them. CDR3 DNA sequence: TGTGCCAGCAGCCTACAGGGCCACCAAGAGACCCAGTACTTC. Its translation is CASSLQGHQETQYF.

This rearrangement joins TRBV5-1 to TRBJ2-3, with 8 nucleotides matching TRBD2. The junction had 2 bases not matched to a gene; V was cut back by 0 bases and J by 2 bases. In germline, CDR1 is SGHRS, CDR2 YFSETQ. This CDR3 comprises 15 residues. CDR3 region: CASSLELADTDTQYF. CDR3 DNA sequence: TGCGCCAGCAGCTTGGAACTAGCGGACACAGATACGCAGTATTTT.

The chain employs TRBV6-5 and TRBJ1-1; no clear D. This CDR3 spans 14 amino acids. Germline V gene lookup returns CDR1 MNHEY and CDR2 SVGAGI. Trimming stripped 6 bases from V and 2 bases from J, with 13 bases between. The CDR3 DNA reads TGTGCCAGCAGAAACGACCGGGGAAACACTGAAGCTTTCTTT. Translation gives CASRNDRGNTEAFF.

This clone showed up just a few times. The J gene is TRBJ1-6, the V gene TRBV7-9; 9 bases are shared with TRBD1. The trim removed 2 bases at V and 6 bases at J, leaving 5 bases unmatched. CDR1 and CDR2 from the germline V gene are SEHNR and FQNEAQ (reference sequence). The CDR3 is 16 residues long. CDR3 nucleotide sequence: TGTGCCAGCAGCTTATTGCTGGGACAGGGTAATTCACCCCTCCACTTT. This encodes CASSLLLGQGNSPLHF.

The chain employs TRBV5-1 and TRBJ2-7; unclear D gene. Trimming took off 2 bases at V and 0 bases at J, with 15 bases between the two ends. CDR1 is SGHRS and CDR2 is YFSETQ in the germline V gene. CDR3 length: 16 amino acids. In DNA form, the CDR3 reads TGCGCCAGCAGCTTCGATTATTGGCAGGACTCCTACGAGCAGTACTTC. This gives the protein CASSFDYWQDSYEQYF.

This clone was detected once. The V gene is TRBV7-2, the J gene TRBJ1-5; TRBD1 might be the D (6 bases). Germline V CDR1 and CDR2: SGHTA, FQGNSA. The CDR3 has 14 residues. V was pared by 1 base and J by 5 bases, with 9 bases between. CDR3 coding DNA: TGTGCCAGCAGCTTAGTGCCAGGGGATCAGCCCCAGCATTTT. This gives the protein CASSLVPGDQPQHF.

The chain has TRBV19 and TRBJ2-1; no clear D. This CDR3 region has 16 residues. Per the germline V gene, CDR1 is LNHDA and CDR2 is SQIVND (reference sequence). V lost 7 bases and J lost 6, with 22 bases in between. In DNA form, the CDR3 reads TGTGCCAGTACCGATCCCCCCTCTGGCGACTTCAATGAGCAGTTCTTC. Its protein is CASTDPPSGDFNEQFF.

This rearrangement joins TRBV4-3 to TRBJ1-2; D unresolved. The ends were cut back, 1 base at V and 7 bases at J, with 22 bases in the middle. This CDR3 is built from 17 residues. Looked up from germline, CDR1 is LGHNA and CDR2 is YSLEER. DNA of the CDR3: TGCGCCAGCAGCCAAGGGGTCGTATCCCATGGTAGCATTGGCTACACCTTC. This encodes CASSQGVVSHGSIGYTF.

This clone was counted between two and nine times. This sequence joins TRBV5-1 and TRBJ2-3, with D perhaps matching TRBD1 (5 bases). This CDR3 is 14 amino acids long. The V end was cut by 0 bases, the J end by 6 bases, with 11 bases between. CDR1 and CDR2 (germline): SGHRS, YFSETQ. The CDR3 region is CASSLGGHLDTQYF. CDR3 nucleotides: TGCGCCAGCAGCTTGGGGGGCCATCTGGATACGCAGTATTTT. Full variable domain (outside the CDR3, taken from reference TRBV5-1 and TRBJ2-3): KAGVTQTPRYLIKTRGQQVTLSCSPISGHRSVSWYQQTPGQGLQFLFEYFSETQRNKGNFPGRFSGRQFSNSRSEMNVSTLELGDSALYLCASSLGGHLDTQYFGPGTRLTVL.

The chain joins TRBV30 to TRBJ1-2; maybe TRBD1 (6 bases). Germline CDR1 and CDR2: GTSNPN and SVGIG (reference sequence). CDR3 size: 16 residues. The germline V and J ends were trimmed by 0 bases and 1 base, with 15 bases remaining between them. The CDR3 nucleotides are TGTGCCTGGAGTGTACTGAGAACAGGGCGTAACTATGGCTACACCTTC. Translation: CAWSVLRTGRNYGYTF.

The J gene is TRBJ2-1, the V gene TRBV2, with D unresolved. Germline values: CDR1 SNHLY, CDR2 FYNNEI. This CDR3 has 11 residues. Trimming stripped 7 bases from V and 6 bases from J, with 7 bases between. The CDR3 loop is CASTPLNEQFF. CDR3 sequence (DNA): TGTGCCAGCACCCCCCTCAATGAGCAGTTCTTC. Together with reference TRBV2 and TRBJ2-1, the CDR3 gives the full variable domain: EPEVTQTPSHQVTQMGQEVILRCVPISNHLYFYWYRQILGQKVEFLVSFYNNEISEKSEIFDDQFSVERPDGSNFTLKIRSTKLEDSAMYFCASTPLNEQFFGPGTRLTVL.

The chain couples TRBV28 to TRBJ1-5; the match to TRBD1 covers 8 bases. The V and J ends lost 7 bases and 3 bases, in that order; junction bases with no gene match: 8. CDR3 length: 15 amino acids. The germline gives CDR1 MDHEN, CDR2 SYDVKM. The CDR3 spells CASIKRTGFNQPQHF. Written as DNA, the CDR3 is TGTGCCAGCATCAAAAGGACAGGGTTCAATCAGCCCCAGCATTTT.

The sample holds a few counts of this clone. The chain joins TRBV7-2 to TRBJ1-1; D gene uncertain. Germline CDR1 and CDR2: SGHTA and FQGNSA. V lost 4 bases, J lost 5 bases, and 11 bases lay in between. The CDR3 loop spans 13 amino acids. The CDR3 sequence: CASSSQTGTEAFF. In DNA, the CDR3 is TGTGCCAGCAGCTCCCAAACGGGGACTGAAGCTTTCTTT.

The chain recombines TRBV19 with TRBJ2-5; D gene unclear. The germline V gene has CDR1 LNHDA and CDR2 SQIVND (reference sequence). CDR3 length: 14 residues. V shed 3 bases and J shed 5 bases, with 13 bases lying between them. For the CDR3, the DNA is TGTGCCAGTAGTATGGTCGGTGTTCCGGAGACCCAGTACTTC. The encoded protein is CASSMVGVPETQYF. The entire variable domain, with the rest obtained from reference TRBV19 and TRBJ2-5, is as follows: DGGITQSPKYLFRKEGQNVTLSCEQNLNHDAMYWYRQDPGQGLRLIYYSQIVNDFQKGDIAEGYSVSREKKESFPLTVTSAQKNPTAFYLCASSMVGVPETQYFGPGTRLLVL.